This entry describes one T cell receptor (beta chain). Its antigen is not known. This entry is derived from a study of glioma-infiltrating T cells. Findings and caveats of the study: Non-neoplastic patients had below-expected tissue-blood divergence, while all gliomas exceeded expectation.

The CDR3 is 14 residues long. V was shortened by 0 bases and J by 0 bases, with 6 bases between the two germline ends. Looked up from germline, CDR1 is SQVTM and CDR2 is ANQGSEA. Amplification of TCR alpha and beta CDR3 regions from RNA used iRepertoire nested multiplex PCR. One-step reverse transcription and amplification started from approximately 100-400 ng of tissue mRNA or PBMC total RNA. TCRdb re-derived calls from the multiplex PCR reads in MiXCR, one entry per CDR3 protein. The data show approximately 89,000 distinct CDR3 sequences, 23% seen once. The sample consisted of glioma tissue, nonneoplastic brain tissue, or PBMCs (not recorded which). The clonotype was recovered from a human donor with low-grade glioma or glioblastoma, undergoing nonglioma brain surgery, or in good health (not recorded which). The chain couples TRBV29-1 to TRBJ2-4; the D is unclear. DNA of the CDR3: TGCAGCGTTGAAGAGGGTGTAGCCAAAAACATTCAGTACTTC. This gives the protein CSVEEGVAKNIQYF.